The rows below give T cell receptor beta chains drawn from one sample of a study of CD8 T cells in Susac syndrome. One entry per CDR3 protein results from TCRdb running MiXCR on the immunoSEQ multiplex PCR reads. Of about 190,000 distinct CDR3 sequences in the sample, 95% were seen once. Sequencing was carried out using CD4+ T cells from PBMCs. These receptors came from a human donor in good health. Both conserved end residues are part of each CDR3. The order of the fields is J gene, V gene, clone size, D gene, CDR3 DNA, CDR3 protein. A D gene is named only where the DNA matches it firmly. Size values are once, few and many counts, or a class for expanded clones, and some rows have none.

J: TRBJ2-1; V: TRBV6-5; size: -; D: TRBD2; DNA: TGTGCCGCCTCGGCGGGCCCGGGGGGGCAGTTCTTC; CDR3: CAASAGPGGQFF
J: TRBJ2-5; V: TRBV14; size: -; D: TRBD2; DNA: TGTGCCAGCAGCCAGTTAGCGGGAGGTCGGGAGACCCAGTACTTC; CDR3: CASSQLAGGRETQYF
J: TRBJ1-1; V: TRBV11-2; size: -; D: -; DNA: TGTGCCAGCAGCCTCGGGACGCAGAACACTGAAGCTTTCTTT; CDR3: CASSLGTQNTEAFF
J: TRBJ1-2; V: TRBV2; size: -; D: TRBD1; DNA: TGTGCCAGCTTGACGGAGACAGGGCGGGGAGGCTACACCTTC; CDR3: CASLTETGRGGYTF
J: TRBJ2-5; V: TRBV10-2; size: -; D: -; DNA: TGCGCCAGCAGTGAGCTTTTAGGGGAGACCCAGTACTTC; CDR3: CASSELLGETQYF
J: TRBJ1-2; V: TRBV3-1; size: -; D: TRBD1; DNA: TGTGCCAGCAGCCAGAATTCAGACAGGGGCTATGGCTACACCTTC; CDR3: CASSQNSDRGYGYTF
J: TRBJ1-5; V: TRBV23-1; size: -; D: -; DNA: TGCGCCAGCAAGCCGGGACCGACAAGCAATCAGCCCCAGCATTTT; CDR3: CASKPGPTSNQPQHF
J: TRBJ2-1; V: TRBV5-1; size: -; D: -; DNA: TGCGCCAGCAGCTTGGAGTCCGTAACGGGAGCGGGTAATGAGCAGTTCTTC; CDR3: CASSLESVTGAGNEQFF
J: TRBJ1-4; V: TRBV4-3; size: -; D: -; DNA: TGCGCCAGCAGCGAAAGGGCCAGTGAAAAACTGTTTTTT; CDR3: CASSERASEKLFF
J: TRBJ1-2; V: TRBV5-4; size: -; D: TRBD1; DNA: TGTGCCAGCACCACTGACAGGGTTGGCTATGGCTACACCTTC; CDR3: CASTTDRVGYGYTF
J: TRBJ2-1; V: TRBV19; size: -; D: -; DNA: TGTGCCAGTAGTCCCCGTCGGAGCCCGTCAAACAATGAGCAGTTCTTC; CDR3: CASSPRRSPSNNEQFF
J: TRBJ2-2; V: TRBV4-1; size: -; D: TRBD2; DNA: TGCGCCAGCAGCCGCTTGGGACTAATGGACACCGGGGAGCTGTTTTTT; CDR3: CASSRLGLMDTGELFF
J: TRBJ2-6; V: TRBV2; size: -; D: -; DNA: TGTGCCAGCAGCCGAGATTATTTCTCTGGGGCCAACGTCCTGACTTTC; CDR3: CASSRDYFSGANVLTF
J: TRBJ1-1; V: TRBV6-2/TRBV6-3; size: -; D: -; DNA: TGTGCCAGCGTCCACAGCCCGCCAAACCCCGAAGCTTTCTTT; CDR3: CASVHSPPNPEAFF
J: TRBJ2-3; V: TRBV27; size: -; D: -; DNA: TGTGCCAGCAGTTTCGCAGCTAGCACAGATACGCAGTATTTT; CDR3: CASSFAASTDTQYF
J: TRBJ2-1; V: TRBV27; size: -; D: -; DNA: TGTGCCAGCAGTTCCGTTCGCCTTAACAATGAGCAGTTCTTC; CDR3: CASSSVRLNNEQFF
J: TRBJ2-7; V: TRBV6-5; size: -; D: TRBD1; DNA: TGTGCCAGCAGTTACGCCACAGGGGGTTACGAGCAGTACTTC; CDR3: CASSYATGGYEQYF
J: TRBJ2-6; V: TRBV5-4; size: -; D: -; DNA: TGTGCCAGCAGCTACCCAGGGCCTGGGGCCAACGTCCTGACTTTC; CDR3: CASSYPGPGANVLTF
J: TRBJ2-4; V: TRBV28; size: -; D: -; DNA: TGTGCCAGCAGTGGACACCCGCCCAAAAACATTCAGTACTTC; CDR3: CASSGHPPKNIQYF
J: TRBJ1-5; V: TRBV19; size: once; D: -; DNA: TGTGCCAGTAACTTTCAGCCCCAGCATTTT; CDR3: CASNFQPQHF
J: TRBJ2-2; V: TRBV12-3/TRBV12-4; size: -; D: TRBD1; DNA: TGTGCCAGCAGCCGACCCCTCAGGGGGCGCGGGGAGCTGTTTTTT; CDR3: CASSRPLRGRGELFF
J: TRBJ2-3; V: TRBV24-1; size: -; D: -; DNA: TGTGCCACCGCCGAGGGAGACCCTAGCACAGATACGCAGTATTTT; CDR3: CATAEGDPSTDTQYF
J: TRBJ1-1; V: TRBV2; size: -; D: -; DNA: TGTGCCAGCAACGCGTTGAAGACAGGGAACACTGAAGCTTTCTTT; CDR3: CASNALKTGNTEAFF
J: TRBJ1-6; V: TRBV5-1; size: -; D: -; DNA: TGCGCCAGCAGCGAGAGGGTTGATTCACCCCTCCACTTT; CDR3: CASSERVDSPLHF
J: TRBJ2-3; V: TRBV6-5; size: -; D: -; DNA: TGTGCCAGCCGAAGGGACACTAGCACAGATACGCAGTATTTT; CDR3: CASRRDTSTDTQYF
J: TRBJ1-2; V: TRBV27; size: once; D: TRBD1; DNA: TGTGCCAGCGGTGGACAGGGGGCGGGTGGCTACACCTTC; CDR3: CASGGQGAGGYTF
J: TRBJ1-2; V: TRBV29-1; size: -; D: TRBD1; DNA: TGCAGCACCCGGGAGGGGACAGACTATGGCTACACCTTC; CDR3: CSTREGTDYGYTF
J: TRBJ1-1; V: TRBV11-2; size: -; D: -; DNA: TGTGCCAGCAGCTTAGTGGGAACTGAAGCTTTCTTT; CDR3: CASSLVGTEAFF
J: TRBJ2-1; V: TRBV3-1; size: -; D: -; DNA: TGTGCCAGCAGCCAAGAAGTTGGAAAGAATGAGCAGTTCTTC; CDR3: CASSQEVGKNEQFF